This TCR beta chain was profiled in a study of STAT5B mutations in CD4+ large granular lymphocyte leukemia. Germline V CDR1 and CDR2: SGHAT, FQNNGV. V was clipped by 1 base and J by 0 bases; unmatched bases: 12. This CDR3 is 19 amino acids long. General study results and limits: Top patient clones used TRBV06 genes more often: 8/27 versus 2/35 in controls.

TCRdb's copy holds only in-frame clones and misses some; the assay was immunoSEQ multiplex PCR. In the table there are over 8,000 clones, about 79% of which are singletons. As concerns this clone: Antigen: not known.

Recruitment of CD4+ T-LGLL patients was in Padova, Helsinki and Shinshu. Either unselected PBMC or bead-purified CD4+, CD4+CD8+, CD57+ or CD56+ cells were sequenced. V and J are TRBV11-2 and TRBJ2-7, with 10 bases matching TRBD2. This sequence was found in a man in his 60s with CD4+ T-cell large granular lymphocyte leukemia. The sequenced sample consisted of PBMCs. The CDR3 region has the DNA TGTGCCAGCAGCTTAGGGTACACTAGCGGGATCGAACACTCCTACGAGCAGTACTTC. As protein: CASSLGYTSGIEHSYEQYF.